This is a list of T cell receptor beta chains from one sample in a study of T cell repertoires in cytomegalovirus infection. From the reads, TCRdb called clonotypes with MiXCR, one entry per CDR3 protein. The sample includes about 160,000 distinct CDR3 sequences, approximately 17% seen only once; the top ten take 18%. The sequenced sample consisted of CD8+ T cells from PBMCs. These receptors were taken from a human donor in good health (CMV status not recorded). Some clones in this sample may be carry-over from other donors' samples. CDR3s include the opening cysteine and the closing phenylalanine or tryptophan. A D gene is named only where the DNA matches it firmly. The size entry is marked missing in some rows and otherwise reads once, few, many or a size class.

j_gene,d_gene,v_gene,len,abundance,CDR3aa,CDR3nt
TRBJ1-5,TRBD1,TRBV6-2/TRBV6-3,17,.,CASSSGSGTGVREPQHF,TGTGCCAGCAGCTCGGGTTCCGGGACAGGGGTTAGGGAGCCCCAGCATTTT
TRBJ2-1,.,TRBV7-2,11,.,CASSPGQMQFF,TGTGCCAGCAGCCCCGGCCAGATGCAGTTCTTC
TRBJ2-5,.,TRBV11-3,14,.,CASSLTDSQETQYF,TGTGCCAGCAGCTTAACCGACAGTCAAGAGACCCAGTACTTC
TRBJ1-1,.,TRBV10-3,16,few,CAISEYLEGQNTEAFF,TGTGCCATCAGTGAGTACTTAGAGGGACAGAACACTGAAGCTTTCTTT
TRBJ2-1,TRBD1,TRBV7-2,17,few,CASSLGPGQGNYNEQFF,TGTGCCAGCAGCTTAGGTCCGGGACAGGGGAACTACAATGAGCAGTTCTTC
TRBJ2-1,.,TRBV7-6,16,.,CASGPIGGGADNEQFF,TGTGCCAGCGGCCCTATAGGAGGGGGCGCCGACAATGAGCAGTTCTTC
TRBJ2-3,.,TRBV7-9,16,few,CASSGPAQAYGDTQYF,TGTGCCAGCAGCGGCCCCGCACAGGCCTACGGGGATACGCAGTATTTT
TRBJ2-2,.,TRBV2,15,.,CASSEGIGGLGELFF,TGTGCCAGCAGTGAAGGGATAGGAGGACTCGGGGAGCTGTTTTTT
TRBJ1-5,.,TRBV6-5,18,few,CASSYLFWRENDNQPQHF,TGTGCCAGCAGTTACCTCTTCTGGAGGGAGAATGACAATCAGCCCCAGCATTTT
TRBJ2-1,.,TRBV7-8,14,few,CASSRTAGVNEQFF,TGTGCCAGCAGCCGAACCGCAGGTGTCAATGAGCAGTTCTTC
TRBJ2-7,TRBD1,TRBV7-9,14,.,CASSRQGVSYEQYF,TGTGCCAGCAGCAGACAGGGGGTCTCCTACGAGCAGTACTTC
TRBJ1-5,.,TRBV7-9,16,few,CASSPAGVYSNQPQHF,TGTGCCAGCAGCCCAGCGGGAGTTTATAGCAATCAGCCCCAGCATTTT
TRBJ2-6,.,TRBV28,15,many,CASSLRYRYPSVLTF,TGTGCCAGCAGTTTACGCTACAGGTATCCCTCCGTCCTGACTTTC
TRBJ2-3,TRBD2,TRBV4-1,16,few,CASSQDLAEPTDTQYF,TGCGCCAGCAGCCAAGACCTAGCGGAGCCCACAGATACGCAGTATTTT
TRBJ2-6,TRBD2,TRBV2,15,.,CASSARGAGANVLTF,TGTGCCAGCAGTGCCCGGGGGGCTGGGGCCAACGTCCTGACTTTC
TRBJ1-1,.,TRBV11-1,14,once,CASSLVQSATEAFF,TGTGCCAGCAGCTTAGTACAGTCGGCTACTGAAGCTTTCTTT
TRBJ2-5,TRBD2,TRBV7-8,16,few,CASSPRLAGGQETQYF,TGTGCCAGCAGCCCCAGACTAGCGGGGGGCCAAGAGACCCAGTACTTC
TRBJ2-1,.,TRBV7-9,16,.,CASSSPRGISYNEQFF,TGTGCCAGCAGCTCCCCCCGAGGCATCTCCTACAATGAGCAGTTCTTC
TRBJ1-6,.,TRBV28,15,.,CASSPPLGRGTPLHF,TGTGCCAGCAGTCCCCCGCTCGGCCGGGGGACACCCCTCCACTTT
TRBJ2-1,.,TRBV6-2/TRBV6-3,12,.,CASSPLSREQFF,TGTGCCAGCAGCCCCCTTAGCCGTGAGCAGTTCTTC
TRBJ2-7,.,TRBV20-1,14,few,CSAMSTRSSYEQYF,TGCAGTGCTATGTCAACCAGGTCCTCCTACGAGCAGTACTTC
TRBJ2-2,.,TRBV28,13,.,CASSPLAAGELFF,TGTGCCAGCAGCCCGTTAGCGGCCGGGGAGCTGTTTTTT
TRBJ2-3,TRBD2,TRBV7-2,16,few,CASTAATGLVRDTQYF,TGTGCCAGCACCGCGGCGACGGGACTAGTGAGAGATACGCAGTATTTT
TRBJ2-4,TRBD1,TRBV7-9,14,.,CASSPNDRGRIQYF,TGTGCCAGCAGCCCCAACGACAGGGGGCGCATTCAGTACTTC
TRBJ1-5,TRBD1,TRBV9,11,.,CASGGTGPQHF,TGTGCCAGCGGGGGGACAGGGCCCCAGCATTTT
TRBJ2-1,TRBD2,TRBV11-2,16,once,CASSLRTSAKNNEQFF,TGTGCCAGCAGCTTAAGGACTAGCGCGAAAAACAATGAGCAGTTCTTC
TRBJ1-2,TRBD1,TRBV19,14,.,CASSLGQGKNGYTF,TGTGCCAGTAGCCTTGGACAGGGTAAAAATGGCTACACCTTC
TRBJ2-3,TRBD2,TRBV6-6,15,.,CASSQLAISTDTQYF,TGTGCCAGCAGTCAACTAGCGATTAGCACAGATACGCAGTATTTT
TRBJ2-7,TRBD2,TRBV6-2/TRBV6-3,12,.,CASSWDYYEQYF,TGTGCCAGCAGCTGGGACTACTACGAGCAGTACTTC
TRBJ2-1,.,TRBV7-8,15,many,CASSLAMRYYNEQFF,TGTGCCAGCAGCTTAGCTATGAGATATTACAATGAGCAGTTCTTC
TRBJ2-6,.,TRBV7-9,15,.,CASSLTRAGANVLTF,TGTGCCAGCAGCTTAACCCGGGCAGGGGCCAACGTCCTGACTTTC
TRBJ2-1,.,TRBV11-1,14,few,CASSFTEVSDEQFF,TGTGCCAGCAGCTTTACCGAAGTGTCCGATGAGCAGTTCTTC
TRBJ2-7,TRBD2,TRBV20-1,14,few,CSASEAGRTYEQYF,TGCAGTGCTAGTGAAGCCGGGAGGACCTACGAGCAGTACTTC
TRBJ2-1,TRBD2,TRBV7-2,17,few,CASSRSFGGSSYNEQFF,TGTGCCAGCAGCCGTTCCTTCGGGGGGAGCTCCTACAATGAGCAGTTCTTC
TRBJ1-1,.,TRBV11-2,14,many,CASNLRGGVTEAFF,TGTGCCAGCAACCTCCGGGGGGGCGTCACTGAAGCTTTCTTT
TRBJ1-1,TRBD1,TRBV7-2,17,.,CASSTPDYRGPNTEAFF,TGTGCCAGCAGCACCCCGGATTACAGGGGACCTAACACTGAAGCTTTCTTT
TRBJ2-5,.,TRBV12-3/TRBV12-4,12,.,CASSFGQTRSSF,TGTGCCAGCAGTTTCGGGCAGACCCGATCGTCGTTC
TRBJ1-1,.,TRBV4-1,15,.,CASSQDPAPNTEAFF,TGCGCCAGCAGCCAAGATCCAGCACCGAACACTGAAGCTTTCTTT
TRBJ2-1,.,TRBV19,16,.,CASSTQQGRHDSEQFF,TGTGCCAGTAGTACTCAACAGGGACGTCATGACAGTGAGCAGTTCTTC
TRBJ2-1,.,TRBV7-9,16,few,CASSPTGGRGVNEQFF,TGTGCCAGCAGCCCAACTGGGGGCAGGGGTGTCAATGAGCAGTTCTTC
TRBJ1-5,.,TRBV25-1,12,few,CASKVEKGPQHF,TGTGCCAGCAAAGTGGAAAAGGGGCCCCAGCATTTT
TRBJ2-1,TRBD2,TRBV5-1,16,.,CASSPHRTSEDGEQFF,TGCGCCAGCAGCCCTCATCGGACTAGCGAGGACGGTGAGCAGTTCTTC
TRBJ2-3,.,TRBV28,15,.,CASSLLGLGTDTQYF,TGTGCCAGCAGTTTACTCGGCCTTGGCACAGATACGCAGTATTTT
TRBJ2-7,TRBD1,TRBV6-2/TRBV6-3,15,.,CASSYIWTGGYEQYF,TGTGCCAGCAGTTACATATGGACAGGGGGCTACGAGCAGTACTTC
TRBJ2-7,TRBD2,TRBV7-2,15,.,CASSLGLAAGREQYF,TGTGCCAGCAGCTTAGGACTAGCGGCCGGTCGGGAGCAGTACTTC
TRBJ2-1,.,TRBV29-1,15,few,CSVVRGGNSYNEQFF,TGCAGCGTCGTTAGGGGAGGCAACTCCTACAATGAGCAGTTCTTC
TRBJ2-1,TRBD2,TRBV29-1,13,few,CTARSGGYNEQFF,TGCACCGCCCGGAGCGGGGGATACAATGAGCAGTTCTTC
TRBJ1-2,.,TRBV6-2/TRBV6-3,16,few,CASRHPQRGGNYGYTF,TGTGCCAGCAGACACCCGCAAAGGGGCGGCAACTATGGCTACACCTTC
TRBJ1-1,TRBD1,TRBV7-6,15,.,CASSAYRGLDTEAFF,TGTGCCAGCAGCGCGTACAGGGGGCTGGACACTGAAGCTTTCTTT
TRBJ2-1,.,TRBV27,13,many,CASTNARTSEQFF,TGTGCCAGCACCAATGCCCGGACCAGTGAGCAGTTCTTC
TRBJ1-4,.,TRBV7-9,15,.,CASSVPQETNEKLFF,TGTGCCAGCAGCGTCCCTCAGGAGACTAATGAAAAACTGTTTTTT
TRBJ1-2,.,TRBV6-2/TRBV6-3,12,.,CASSYGQRGYTF,TGTGCCAGCAGTTACGGGCAGCGTGGCTACACCTTC
TRBJ2-7,.,TRBV6-2/TRBV6-3,16,.,CASSFFIRDASYEQYF,TGTGCCAGCAGCTTCTTCATCCGGGACGCTTCCTACGAGCAGTACTTC
TRBJ2-7,TRBD2,TRBV12-3/TRBV12-4,14,few,CASSVGGGLDEQYF,TGTGCCAGCAGTGTCGGGGGAGGGCTTGACGAGCAGTACTTC
TRBJ2-5,TRBD2,TRBV7-2,18,many,CASSSRLAPAPPEETQYF,TGTGCCAGCAGCTCACGACTAGCGCCCGCACCCCCGGAAGAGACCCAGTACTTC